In this sample, the clone carrying this TCR beta chain turned up a few times. This entry belongs to a study of blood T cell repertoires in COVID-19. Libraries were prepared by immunoSEQ multiplex PCR; TCRdb keeps only in-frame clonotypes and omits some of them. The sample lists roughly 340,000 clones; 89% were seen once. This CDR3 is built from 14 residues. V was clipped by 4 bases and J by 1 base; unmatched bases: 0. Germline-derived CDR1 and CDR2 are SGHTA and FQGNSA. This TCR was recovered from a woman in her twenties or thirties with COVID-19, enrolled during active disease. The V gene is TRBV7-2, the J gene TRBJ2-2, with 7 bases identical to TRBD2. Specimen: peripheral blood. CDR3 DNA: TGTGCCAGCAGCTCTAGCGGGAACACCGGGGAGCTGTTTTTT. This encodes CASSSSGNTGELFF.